The source of this T cell receptor (beta chain) is a study of T cell repertoires in cytomegalovirus infection. This clonotype was seen a handful of times. Its antigen is unknown. Germline trimming cut 2 bases from V and 1 base from J; bases unmatched to any gene: 16. There are 20 residues in the CDR3. Germline CDR1 is KGHSH and CDR2 is LQKENI. TCRdb reprocessed the reads with MiXCR, giving one entry per CDR3 protein. The table has about 130,000 distinct CDR3 sequences, under 30% seen once. Material: PBMCs, sequenced either directly or after in vitro stimulation (not recorded which). This chain connects TRBV18 to TRBJ2-5; 10 nucleotides line up with TRBD1. This sequence was found in a human donor in good health (CMV status not recorded). Some clones in this sample may be carry-over from other donors' samples. CDR3 loop: CASSPIRDRGLTVPQETQYF. CDR3 sequence (DNA): TGTGCCAGCTCACCAATTCGGGACAGGGGACTCACGGTCCCCCAAGAGACCCAGTACTTC.